Presented here are 16 T cell receptor beta chains from one specimen sequenced in a study of human T cells and chemical hapten exposure. A single record per CDR3 protein comes from TCRdb applying MiXCR to the RACE reads. The sample includes roughly 150,000 distinct CDR3 sequences, 12% of them seen just once. As to time point: patch test 2, 6 weeks after DPC sensitization. Treatment noted: therapeutic diphenylcyclopropenone sensitization with weekly scalp DPC. The input for sequencing was whole blood, taken in connection with sensitization to the hapten diphenylcyclopropenone (DPC). These receptors were obtained from a woman aged 45-60 years with alopecia areata. Some clones in this sample may be carry-over from other donors' samples.

In this sample, this clonotype turned up many times. The chain is built from TRBV5-4 and TRBJ1-2; D unclear. Trimming took 0 bases from V and 6 from J, leaving 6 bases between them. Germline values: CDR1 SGHNT, CDR2 YYREEE (reference sequence). This CDR3 is built from 12 residues. The CDR3 DNA sequence: TGTGCCAGCAGCTTGGATCGGGATGGCTACACCTTC. Residues: CASSLDRDGYTF.

The chain uses TRBV19 and TRBJ2-7; no clear D. In germline, CDR1 is LNHDA, CDR2 SQIVND (reference sequence). This CDR3 is 12 amino acids long. The germline V and J ends were trimmed by 5 bases and 3 bases, with 8 bases remaining between them. The chain's CDR3 is CASSDSLYEQYF. CDR3 sequence (DNA): TGTGCCAGTAGTGACTCCCTCTACGAGCAGTACTTC.

This clonotype was detected only a few times. This chain joins TRBV30 and TRBJ2-1, with 9 positions matching TRBD1. Germline CDR1 and CDR2: GTSNPN and SVGIG (reference sequence). The V gene end was trimmed by 3 bases and the J gene end by 4 bases; junction bases not matched to a gene: 4. The CDR3 is 14 amino acids. The CDR3 region is CAWRPGQGYNEQFF. The CDR3 DNA reads TGTGCCTGGAGACCGGGACAGGGTTACAATGAGCAGTTCTTC.

This clonotype showed up many times. V is TRBV9 and J is TRBJ2-2, with D maybe TRBD1 (6 bases). There are 16 residues in the CDR3. CDR1 is SGDLS and CDR2 is YYNGEE in the germline V gene. Trimming took 2 bases from V and 3 from J, leaving 14 bases between them. CDR3 protein: CASSVNPGADTGELFF. The CDR3 DNA reads as TGTGCCAGCAGCGTGAACCCAGGGGCAGACACCGGGGAGCTGTTTTTT.

V usage is TRBV6-6 and J usage is TRBJ2-5; D is perhaps TRBD2 (6 bases). The ends were cut back, 6 bases at V and 5 bases at J, with 10 bases in the middle. Germline loops: CDR1 MNHNY, CDR2 SVGAGI (reference sequence). The CDR3 loop spans 12 amino acids. Written as DNA, the CDR3 is TGTGCCAGCAGCCCGGCGGGGGAGACCCAGTACTTC. This gives the protein CASSPAGETQYF.

Ten or more counts support this clonotype. The gene calls are TRBV20-1 and TRBJ2-3, with a weak D call TRBD2 (6 bases). Trimming removed 6 bases from V and 3 bases from J, with 16 bases in between. The CDR3 runs to 14 residues. The germline V gene encodes CDR1 DFQATT and CDR2 SNEGSKA (reference sequence). CDR3 sequence: CSADSVLATDTQYF. CDR3 in DNA: TGCAGTGCCGATTCGGTCCTAGCGACAGATACGCAGTATTTT.

This chain uses TRBV19 with TRBJ2-1; 11 bases agree with TRBD2. J lost 6 bases, V lost 10 bases, and 11 bases had no gene match. CDR1 LNHDA and CDR2 SQIVND come from the germline V gene (reference sequence). There are 15 residues in the CDR3. CDR3 loop: CATSLLAGAGNEQFF. In DNA form, the CDR3 reads TGTGCCACCAGCCTACTAGCGGGAGCGGGCAATGAGCAGTTCTTC.

In its sample, this clonotype was seen a few times. The chain joins TRBV13 to TRBJ1-2, with TRBD1 as a possible D gene (5 bases). The CDR3 consists of 15 residues. Trimming left V 0 bases short and J 4 bases short, with 12 bases between. Germline lookup yields CDR1 PRHDT and CDR2 FYEKMQ (reference sequence). Written as DNA, the CDR3 is TGTGCCAGCAGCTTAGGGGGGCGGATCGGCTATGGCTACACCTTC. Amino acids: CASSLGGRIGYGYTF.

This clonotype showed up many times. Written as DNA, the CDR3 is TGTGCCAGCAGCCGAAGGCAGAACACCGGGGAGCTGTTTTTT. Translation: CASSRRQNTGELFF. V gene TRBV14 combines with J gene TRBJ2-2; D is undetermined. Between the trimmed V and J ends, which lost 4 bases and 1 base, there was a span of 7 bases. The germline gives CDR1 SGHDN, CDR2 FVKESK. This CDR3 is built from 14 residues.

The rearrangement joins TRBV20-1 to TRBJ2-1, with TRBD2 matching 11 bases. J was trimmed by 6 bases and V by 6 bases; bases with no gene match: 16. CDR3 size: 17 residues. The germline gives CDR1 DFQATT, CDR2 SNEGSKA (reference sequence). Here the CDR3 DNA reads TGCAGTGCCCCAGACCGGACTAGCGGGCCCCCTACCAATGAGCAGTTCTTC. Translating it yields CSAPDRTSGPPTNEQFF.

In DNA, the CDR3 is TGTGCCAGCAGCTTCTCTTGGACAGGGGAGAGAGGTGAGCAGTTCTTC. Its translation: CASSFSWTGERGEQFF. The chain combines TRBV7-9 with TRBJ2-1, with TRBD1 matching 9 bases. Per germline, CDR1 SEHNR and CDR2 FQNEAQ (reference sequence). The CDR3 covers 16 residues. Unmatched junction bases numbered 12, after V lost 3 bases and J lost 9 bases.

This clonotype was recorded a few times. The chain is built from TRBV14 and TRBJ2-7, with TRBD1 identical over 9 bases. Germline V gene sequence: CDR1 SGHDN, CDR2 FVKESK. Trimming at V came to 4 bases and at J to 7 bases, leaving 14 bases not matched to a gene. The CDR3 totals 16 residues. The CDR3 region is CASSLRTGVGRNEQYF. The CDR3 DNA follows: TGTGCCAGCAGCCTCCGGACAGGGGTCGGGAGGAATGAGCAGTACTTC.

This clonotype was recorded many times. This chain uses TRBV7-2 with TRBJ2-1; 14 bases fit TRBD2. The CDR3 has 19 amino acids. Germline loops: CDR1 SGHTA, CDR2 FQGNSA. The trim removed 8 bases at V and 4 bases at J, leaving 16 bases unmatched. The CDR3 here is CASGTVRTSGRRRYNEQFF. In DNA form, the CDR3 reads TGTGCCAGCGGGACCGTCCGGACTAGCGGGAGGCGACGGTACAATGAGCAGTTCTTC.

This clonotype turned up a few times. The chain joins TRBV7-9 to TRBJ1-1; the D gene is possibly TRBD1 (5 bases). Germline values: CDR1 SEHNR, CDR2 FQNEAQ (reference sequence). CDR3 length: 12 residues. The ends were cut back, 5 bases at V and 7 bases at J, with 11 bases in the middle. CDR3 DNA: TGTGCCAGCAGCGGGACGGTGATTGAAGCTTTCTTT. It specifies CASSGTVIEAFF.

There are a few counts of this clonotype. The rearrangement uses TRBV18 and TRBJ1-5, with D unresolved. This CDR3 contains 13 residues. The V gene lost 3 bases and the J gene lost 1 base, with 4 bases spanning the gap. Germline values: CDR1 KGHSH, CDR2 LQKENI. The CDR3 DNA is TGTGCCAGCTCACCCCAGAGCAATCAGCCCCAGCATTTT. Its translation: CASSPQSNQPQHF.

This clonotype has a handful of counts. CDR3 DNA sequence: TGTGCCAGCAGGCGACAGGGCCCAGCTTCCTATAATTCACCCCTCCACTTT. The encoded protein is CASRRQGPASYNSPLHF. The chain recombines TRBV28 with TRBJ1-6; 7 positions agree with TRBD1. Germline CDR1 MDHEN, CDR2 SYDVKM. This CDR3 comprises 17 residues. V lost 6 bases and J lost 1; bases outside the gene matches: 9.